This T cell receptor beta chain was sequenced during a study of blood T cells in healthy people across ages. Each of the donors had approximately 10 milliliters of peripheral blood drawn into EDTA-treated Vacutainer tubes. Study outcomes and limitations: With donor CMV status unknown, expanded clonotype changes were possibly confounded.

Next came a second PCR, run for about 6 to 11 cycles, which used a sample-barcoded 5' primer along with a J-beta primer mix. TCRdb recomputed calls from the 5' RACE reads with MiXCR, one row per CDR3 protein. The data contain just over 800,000 distinct CDR3 sequences, about 59% of them singletons. This clonotype was found a few times. Its target is unknown. The CDR3 has 13 amino acids. This TCR was sampled from a man aged 25 to 40 in good health. Sequencing used blood. This rearrangement joins TRBV21-1 to TRBJ2-5. TRBV21-1 is a documented pseudogene. CDR3 bases: TGTGCCAGCAGAACAGAACTCCAAGAGACCCAGTACTTC. This gives the protein CASRTELQETQYF.